Below are 8 T cell receptor beta chains sequenced from a single sample in a study of T cells in Graves' hyperthyroidism and ophthalmopathy. Amplification of TCR beta CDR3 regions used RNA as the template. TCR CDR3 regions were first amplified by RT-PCR with HTBI primers. TCRdb processed the multiplex PCR reads anew with MiXCR; each CDR3 protein has one entry. Here the sample spans 400,000 to 600,000 distinct CDR3 sequences, about a fifth being singletons. Material: blood. These receptors all come from a man in his late teens or twenties with Graves' hyperthyroidism.

There are many counts of this clonotype. The V call is TRBV28, the J call TRBJ1-2; 10 nucleotides match TRBD1. The CDR3 is made up of 13 amino acids. V gave up 5 bases and J gave up 5 bases; unmatched junction bases: 2. Germline V lookup: CDR1 MDHEN, CDR2 SYDVKM. In nucleotides, the CDR3 is TGTGCCAGCAGTCGGACAGGGGGTTATGGCTACACCTTC. It specifies CASSRTGGYGYTF.

The sample holds a few counts of this clonotype. The rearrangement uses TRBV2 and TRBJ1-1, with D possibly being TRBD1 (5 bases). This CDR3 region has 15 residues. CDR1 and CDR2 from the germline V gene are SNHLY and FYNNEI. V lost 4 bases to trimming and J lost 0 bases, with 12 bases between them. CDR3 nucleotide sequence: TGTGCCAGCAGTGCTCAGGGTTTAATGAACACTGAAGCTTTCTTT. Protein: CASSAQGLMNTEAFF.

The V and J genes are TRBV7-9 and TRBJ2-5; TRBD1 aligns across 8 bases. This CDR3 has 15 amino acids. Germline V gene sequence: CDR1 SEHNR, CDR2 FQNEAQ (reference sequence). J gave up 5 bases and V 5 bases, and 10 bases lay outside the gene matches. CDR3: CASSPGQALGETQYF. CDR3 DNA: TGTGCCAGCAGCCCGGGACAGGCCCTAGGGGAGACCCAGTACTTC.

The chain uses TRBV11-2 and TRBJ2-7; the match to TRBD1 covers 11 bases. Germline V gene data show CDR1 as SGHAT and CDR2 as FQNNGV. This CDR3 spans 15 amino acids. V dropped 0 bases and J dropped 3; count of bases not matched to a gene: 1. CDR3 sequence (DNA): TGTGCCAGCAGCTTAGATGGGACAGGGGGCTACGAGCAGTACTTC. The encoded protein is CASSLDGTGGYEQYF. Filled out from reference TRBV11-2 and TRBJ2-7, the complete variable domain reads EAGVAQSPRYKIIEKRQSVAFWCNPISGHATLYWYQQILGQGPKLLIQFQNNGVVDDSQLPKDRFSAERLKGVDSTLKIQPAKLEDSAVYLCASSLDGTGGYEQYFGPGTRLTVT.

This clonotype was counted at least ten times. In nucleotides, the CDR3 is TGTGCCAGCAGCTTCCCCTTCCAGAGACAGGAAGCGGAGACCCAGTACTTC. Protein sequence: CASSFPFQRQEAETQYF. The gene calls are TRBV11-2 and TRBJ2-5; maybe TRBD1 (6 bases). CDR1 and CDR2 (germline): SGHAT, FQNNGV. The CDR3 contains 17 residues. V lost 3 bases to trimming and J lost 5 bases, with 22 bases between them.

This clonotype was found many times. A clone one base away is much larger, so this may be a read error. V and J are TRBV10-2 and TRBJ2-5, with 7 bases aligning to TRBD2. The trim removed 8 bases at V and 9 bases at J, leaving 12 bases unmatched. Germline V gene sequence: CDR1 WSHSY, CDR2 SAAADI. CDR3 length: 13 amino acids. The CDR3 spells CASGGGMGVAQYF. In DNA form, the CDR3 reads TGCGCCAGCGGCGGGGGTATGGGAGTGGCCCAGTACTTC.

There are many counts of this clonotype. V gene TRBV12-3 or TRBV12-4 combines with J gene TRBJ1-5; a possible D gene is TRBD1 (6 bases). V was clipped by 2 bases and J by 5 bases, with 13 bases between them. CDR3 length: 15 amino acids. CDR3 nucleotide sequence: TGTGCCAGCAGTTTATCGGGGGGCGATCATCAGCCCCAGCATTTT. Translated: CASSLSGGDHQPQHF.

Ten or more counts support this clonotype. The DNA of the CDR3 is TGCAGTGCTACGCCCGGGACAGGGCAAGAGACCCAGTACTTC. Amino acids: CSATPGTGQETQYF. The chain employs TRBV20-1 and TRBJ2-5; 9 bases agree with TRBD1. Trimming cost V 4 bases and J 2 bases; bases outside gene matches: 5. This CDR3 has 14 residues. CDR1 is DFQATT, CDR2 SNEGSKA, per germline (reference sequence).